In its sample, the clone carrying this TCR beta chain was seen many times. Its antigen is unknown. This sample was included in a study of T cells in Graves' hyperthyroidism and ophthalmopathy. Findings and caveats of the study: Ophthalmopathy was distinguished from stable hyperthyroidism by 13 V-J signatures. The model predicted ophthalmopathy a median roughly 6.5 months before onset.

CDR3 length equals 13 residues. CDR1 and CDR2 (germline): SGHKS, YYEKEE (reference sequence). V lost 5 bases and J lost 7, with 12 bases in between. From RNA transcripts, TCR beta CDR3 regions were amplified. The HTBI primer set served for first-round RT-PCR of the TCR CDR3. A single record per CDR3 protein comes from TCRdb applying MiXCR to the multiplex PCR reads. This repertoire shows about 570,000 distinct CDR3 sequences, 40% to 55% found once; its top ten account for 19%. V is TRBV5-5 and J is TRBJ1-4; D is uncertain. The specimen was peripheral blood or thyroid tissue (not recorded which). This clonotype was sampled from an adult woman with Graves' disease, either hyperthyroidism or ophthalmopathy (not recorded which). CDR3 in amino acids: CASSRVGPEKLFF. CDR3 DNA: TGTGCCAGCAGTAGGGTTGGGCCTGAAAAACTGTTTTTT. Drawing the rest from reference TRBV5-5 and TRBJ1-4, the complete variable domain is DAGVTQSPTHLIKTRGQQVTLRCSPISGHKSVSWYQQVLGQGPQFIFQYYEKEERGRGNFPDRFSARQFPNYSSELNVNALLLGDSALYLCASSRVGPEKLFFGSGTQLSVL.